The rows below give T cell receptor beta chains drawn from one sample of a study of vaccination and CD4 T cells after COVID-19. In TCRdb, the PCR reads were re-called with MiXCR into one record per CDR3 protein. The sample contains 20,000 to 25,000 distinct CDR3 sequences, 60% to 75% of which appear only once. No antigens are known for them. Sequencing input: CD4+ T cells from blood, cultured in vitro. Receptors originate from a human donor who had recovered from COVID-19. CDR3s include the opening cysteine and the closing phenylalanine or tryptophan. A D gene is named only where the DNA matches it firmly. Size is stated for part of the rows, as once, few or many counts, or as a class when the clone is expanded.

CDR3 protein | CDR3 DNA | J gene | D gene | clone size | V gene
CASSPRGYGYTF | TGTGCCAGCAGCCCACGGGGCTATGGCTACACCTTC | TRBJ1-2 | NA | NA | TRBV3-1
CASSEAQATCTYEQYF | TGCGCCAGCAGTGAGGCCCAGGCTACATGCACCTACGAGCAGTACTTC | TRBJ2-7 | NA | few | TRBV10-1
CASSLGLATVSYEQYF | TGCGCCAGCAGCTTGGGGCTAGCGACTGTCTCCTACGAGCAGTACTTC | TRBJ2-7 | NA | NA | TRBV5-1
CASSLLDRTYYEQYF | TGTGCCAGCAGCTTGTTGGACAGGACCTACTACGAGCAGTACTTC | TRBJ2-7 | TRBD1 | NA | TRBV7-2
CAISFAGTGYAQQYF | TGTGCCATCTCTTTCGCCGGGACAGGTTACGCTCAGCAGTACTTC | TRBJ2-7 | TRBD1 | few | TRBV10-3
CASSRTGSISYEQYF | TGTGCCAGCAGCAGGACAGGATCGATCTCCTACGAGCAGTACTTC | TRBJ2-7 | TRBD1 | NA | TRBV27
CASSSGTGGLLQPQHF | TGTGCCAGCAGCTCCGGGACAGGGGGCCTTCTTCAGCCCCAGCATTTT | TRBJ1-5 | TRBD1 | once | TRBV7-2
CASSLSGQYEQYF | TGTGCCAGCAGCTTATCGGGACAGTACGAGCAGTACTTC | TRBJ2-7 | TRBD1 | once | TRBV7-9
CASSPSAYGYTF | TGTGCCAGCAGCCCTAGCGCCTATGGCTACACCTTC | TRBJ1-2 | NA | NA | TRBV12-3/TRBV12-4
CSVEGRGNTEAFF | TGCAGCGTTGAGGGCAGGGGGAACACTGAAGCTTTCTTT | TRBJ1-1 | NA | NA | TRBV29-1
CSASYLYEQYF | TGCAGTGCTAGTTATCTCTACGAGCAGTACTTC | TRBJ2-7 | NA | once | TRBV20-1
CSALRGGAEKLFF | TGCAGTGCCCTTCGGGGAGGGGCCGAAAAACTGTTTTTT | TRBJ1-4 | NA | NA | TRBV20-1
CSVDIGKNTEAFF | TGCAGCGTTGATATCGGGAAGAACACTGAAGCTTTCTTT | TRBJ1-1 | NA | NA | TRBV29-1
CASSRGVGRETQYF | TGTGCCAGCAGTCGCGGGGTCGGTCGGGAGACCCAGTACTTC | TRBJ2-5 | NA | NA | TRBV6-2/TRBV6-3
CSASRQGRQPQHF | TGCAGTGCTAGTCGACAGGGCCGACAGCCCCAGCATTTT | TRBJ1-5 | TRBD1 | few | TRBV20-1
CASSSEGGQFF | TGTGCCAGCAGCTCGGAGGGGGGTCAGTTCTTC | TRBJ2-1 | NA | NA | TRBV5-6
CASSLQRLNTGELFF | TGTGCCAGCAGCTTACAACGATTGAACACCGGGGAGCTGTTTTTT | TRBJ2-2 | NA | NA | TRBV7-9
CASSSLQGNTGELFF | TGTGCCAGCAGTTCCCTTCAGGGGAACACCGGGGAGCTGTTTTTT | TRBJ2-2 | NA | NA | TRBV6-5
CASSLGGGYTF | TGTGCCAGCAGCTTGGGTGGTGGCTACACCTTC | TRBJ1-2 | NA | NA | TRBV7-8
CASSQVLPGQGAETQYF | TGCGCCAGCAGCCAAGTCCTCCCGGGACAGGGGGCAGAGACCCAGTACTTC | TRBJ2-5 | TRBD1 | NA | TRBV4-3
CAISPLAGGPDTQYF | TGTGCCATCAGTCCACTAGCGGGAGGGCCAGATACGCAGTATTTT | TRBJ2-3 | TRBD2 | once | TRBV6-1
CASSYAIEAFF | TGTGCCAGCAGCTACGCAATTGAAGCTTTCTTT | TRBJ1-1 | NA | NA | TRBV11-2
CASSYLTGRTEAFF | TGTGCCAGCAGTTACCTGACAGGGAGGACTGAAGCTTTCTTT | TRBJ1-1 | TRBD1 | few | TRBV6-2/TRBV6-3
CATSRGGAESGYTF | TGTGCCACCAGCAGAGGAGGGGCGGAATCGGGCTACACCTTC | TRBJ1-2 | NA | NA | TRBV15
CASSRRVIRNQPQHF | TGTGCCAGCAGTCGAAGGGTTATAAGGAATCAGCCCCAGCATTTT | TRBJ1-5 | NA | NA | TRBV28
CASSLNRAYEQYF | TGTGCCAGCAGCTTGAACAGGGCCTACGAGCAGTACTTC | TRBJ2-7 | NA | NA | TRBV7-3
CATSREGQGGYEQYF | TGTGCCACCAGCAGAGAAGGACAGGGAGGCTACGAGCAGTACTTC | TRBJ2-7 | TRBD1 | NA | TRBV15
CASSTPRTEETQYF | TGTGCCAGCAGTACACCCCGGACAGAAGAGACCCAGTACTTC | TRBJ2-5 | NA | NA | TRBV5-4
CASNPPTGDNSPLHF | TGTGCCAGCAACCCGCCGACGGGGGATAATTCACCCCTCCACTTT | TRBJ1-6 | NA | few | TRBV6-2/TRBV6-3
CASSFPGGRTGELFF | TGTGCCAGCAGCTTTCCAGGGGGCCGGACCGGGGAGCTGTTTTTT | TRBJ2-2 | TRBD1 | NA | TRBV5-8
CASSSLAGSDTQYF | TGTGCCAGCAGCTCGCTAGCGGGGTCAGATACGCAGTATTTT | TRBJ2-3 | TRBD2 | once | TRBV7-2
CSARREVISNYGYTF | TGCAGTGCTAGGCGAGAAGTTATATCTAACTATGGCTACACCTTC | TRBJ1-2 | NA | NA | TRBV20-1
CSARGEGQISYEQYF | TGCAGTGCTAGAGGGGAGGGACAGATCTCCTACGAGCAGTACTTC | TRBJ2-7 | NA | NA | TRBV20-1
CSALGHANTEAFF | TGCAGTGCCCTGGGACACGCGAACACTGAAGCTTTCTTT | TRBJ1-1 | NA | NA | TRBV20-1
CASSQTVTGPIYEQYF | TGTGCCAGCAGCCAGACAGTGACTGGTCCCATCTACGAGCAGTACTTC | TRBJ2-7 | NA | NA | TRBV21-1
CASRGLAGEPTYEQYF | TGTGCCTCCCGGGGGCTAGCGGGAGAGCCAACCTACGAGCAGTACTTC | TRBJ2-7 | TRBD2 | NA | TRBV2